This entry lists 12 T cell receptor beta chains sequenced from one sample in a study of post-analysis software for immune sequencing data. Study-wide points: The five TRBV segments detected at higher frequency in patients than in controls included TRBV5-6, TRBV5-1 and TRBV20-1.

Every TCR beta cDNA library bore unique molecular identifiers. MiXCR was run by TCRdb on the PCR reads, yielding one entry per CDR3 protein. Of hundreds of thousands of distinct CDR3 sequences detected, around 27% appear once; the ten largest clones hold 0.5% to 0.6%. No antigen has been identified for these receptors. The sequenced sample was blood. These receptors were collected from a girl between 10 and 17 years old with multiple sclerosis.

The table lists this clonotype with a few counts. This CDR3 is CASSRSPREGGQFF. The CDR3 DNA follows: TGTGCCAGCAGCCGGAGCCCCCGGGAAGGAGGTCAGTTCTTC. This chain joins TRBV9 and TRBJ2-1, with D maybe TRBD2 (5 bases). Trimming left V 4 bases short and J 13 bases short, with 21 bases between. Germline values: CDR1 SGDLS, CDR2 YYNGEE. The CDR3 is made up of 14 amino acids.

The chain couples TRBV18 to TRBJ2-1; TRBD2 matches 8 bases. Trimming cost V 2 bases and J 8 bases; bases outside gene matches: 8. There are 15 residues in the CDR3. Germline V lookup: CDR1 KGHSH, CDR2 LQKENI. In nucleotides, the CDR3 is TGTGCCAGCTCACCAACGGGACTAGTCGTCGATGAGCAGTTCTTC. This translates into CASSPTGLVVDEQFF.

This chain joins TRBV20-1 and TRBJ2-2; D is possibly TRBD1 (5 bases). The germline V gene has CDR1 DFQATT and CDR2 SNEGSKA (reference sequence). Between the trimmed V and J ends, which lost 1 base and 3 bases, there was a span of 9 bases. The CDR3 length is 14 residues. CDR3: CSARGAQDTGELFF. CDR3 DNA sequence: TGCAGTGCTAGAGGGGCACAGGACACCGGGGAGCTGTTTTTT.

On this clonotype: A read error may account for a junction end that differs from germline. The genes are TRBV2 and TRBJ2-7; D is unclear. Germline lookup yields CDR1 SNHLY and CDR2 FYNNEI. The length of the CDR3 is 14 residues. As DNA, the CDR3 is TGTGCCGGCAGTTTACAAGCAGGCTCCTACGAGCAGTACTTC. Protein sequence: CAGSLQAGSYEQYF.

The chain couples TRBV6-1 to TRBJ2-6, with TRBD1 matching 12 bases. CDR1 and CDR2 from the germline V gene are MNHNS and SASEGT. After removal of 11 bases from V and 2 bases from J, the junction contained 4 bases not matched to a gene. This CDR3 is built from 15 residues. CDR3 in amino acids: CAGGQGATGANVLTF. In DNA, the CDR3 is TGTGCCGGGGGACAGGGGGCAACTGGGGCCAACGTCCTGACTTTC.

This clonotype was seen once. This chain uses TRBV9 with TRBJ2-5; 7 bases match TRBD1. This CDR3 is built from 15 residues. Germline assignment: CDR1 SGDLS and CDR2 YYNGEE. Trimming removed 4 bases from V and 7 bases from J; junction bases left unmatched: 13. The CDR3 protein is CASSLHHRGPGTQYF. The CDR3 nucleotides are TGTGCCAGCAGCCTCCACCACAGGGGCCCCGGGACCCAGTACTTC.

The J gene is TRBJ1-4, the V gene TRBV7-9, with TRBD1 as a possible D gene (6 bases). In germline, CDR1 is SEHNR, CDR2 FQNEAQ (reference sequence). The V end was cut by 9 bases, the J end by 3 bases, with 17 bases between. CDR3 length: 15 residues. The CDR3 DNA reads TGTGCCAGTAGCCTGAGGGGGATCGCTAATGAAAAACTGTTTTTT. It specifies CASSLRGIANEKLFF.

A few counts support this clonotype. V is TRBV10-2 and J is TRBJ2-3, with D uncertain. The CDR3 totals 12 residues. Trimming removed 3 bases from V and 10 bases from J, with 11 bases in between. Germline-derived CDR1 and CDR2 are WSHSY and SAAADI. CDR3 coding DNA: TGCGCCAGCAGTGATCTTGGGGTGGCGCAGTATTTT. It codes for CASSDLGVAQYF.

V and J are TRBV20-1 and TRBJ2-3, with 10 bases lining up with TRBD2. After removal of 0 bases from V and 2 bases from J, the junction contained 11 bases not matched to a gene. CDR1 is DFQATT, CDR2 SNEGSKA, per germline (reference sequence). The CDR3 totals 18 residues. This CDR3 reads CSARDLRLTSGTTDTQYF. The CDR3 DNA follows: TGCAGTGCTAGAGATTTGAGGCTAACTAGCGGGACCACAGATACGCAGTATTTT.

This clonotype was detected a few times. CDR3 DNA: TGTGCCAGCAGTTTATTAACTAGCGGGAGGGCACACTACGAGCAGTACTTC. Its translation: CASSLLTSGRAHYEQYF. The chain combines TRBV28 with TRBJ2-7, with 13 bases identical to TRBD2. Germline lookup yields CDR1 MDHEN and CDR2 SYDVKM. The CDR3 totals 17 residues. With 1 base clipped from V and 3 bases from J, the junction kept 6 bases outside the gene matches.

The sample holds many counts of this clonotype. CDR3 loop: CASSYYRLAGGNYNEQFF. Written as DNA, the CDR3 is TGTGCCAGCAGTTACTATCGGCTAGCGGGAGGCAACTACAATGAGCAGTTCTTC. V usage is TRBV6-2 or TRBV6-3 and J usage is TRBJ2-1; 11 nucleotides line up with TRBD2. Germline loops: CDR1 MNHEY, CDR2 SVGEGT. CDR3 length equals 18 residues. With 1 base clipped from V and 3 bases from J, the junction kept 8 bases outside the gene matches.

This clonotype was counted only a few times. The chain links TRBV4-1 to TRBJ2-1; no clear D. The CDR3 totals 17 residues. Germline values: CDR1 MGHRA, CDR2 YSYEKL. The V and J ends lost 1 base and 1 base respectively, with 14 bases between them. CDR3 sequence reads: CASSQVSLGKSYNEQFF. The DNA for the CDR3 is TGCGCCAGCAGCCAAGTGTCTCTGGGGAAGTCCTACAATGAGCAGTTCTTC.